Reported below is one T cell receptor (beta chain). This sample is drawn from a study of control samples from healthy donors and cancer patients. Repertoires were generated with immunoSEQ multiplex PCR, while TCRdb's copy carries only in-frame clones and drops some. The sample has roughly 150,000 clones; approximately 93% are singletons. CDR3 length equals 13 residues. V shed 7 bases and J shed 3 bases, with 13 bases lying between them. CDR1 and CDR2 from the germline V gene are MNHEY and SVGAGI. The rearrangement joins TRBV6-5 to TRBJ2-7; D is ambiguous. The sequence was collected from a man between 45 and 60 years old in good health. Material for sequencing was blood. This chain's CDR3 is CASTASRNYEQYF. In DNA form, the CDR3 reads TGTGCCAGCACCGCAAGTAGGAACTACGAGCAGTACTTC.